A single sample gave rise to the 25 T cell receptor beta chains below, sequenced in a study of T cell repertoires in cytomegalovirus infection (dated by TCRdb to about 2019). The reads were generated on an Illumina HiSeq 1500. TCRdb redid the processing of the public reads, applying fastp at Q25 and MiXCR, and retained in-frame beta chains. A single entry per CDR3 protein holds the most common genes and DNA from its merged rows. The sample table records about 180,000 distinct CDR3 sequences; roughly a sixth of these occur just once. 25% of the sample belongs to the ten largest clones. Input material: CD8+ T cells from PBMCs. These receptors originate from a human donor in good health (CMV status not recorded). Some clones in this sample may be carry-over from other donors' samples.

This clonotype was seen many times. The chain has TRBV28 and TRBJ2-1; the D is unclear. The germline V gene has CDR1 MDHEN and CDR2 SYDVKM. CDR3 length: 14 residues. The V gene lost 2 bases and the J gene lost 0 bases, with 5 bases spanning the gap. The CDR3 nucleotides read TGTGCCAGCAGTTTAACCTTCTCCTACAATGAGCAGTTCTTC. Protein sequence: CASSLTFSYNEQFF.

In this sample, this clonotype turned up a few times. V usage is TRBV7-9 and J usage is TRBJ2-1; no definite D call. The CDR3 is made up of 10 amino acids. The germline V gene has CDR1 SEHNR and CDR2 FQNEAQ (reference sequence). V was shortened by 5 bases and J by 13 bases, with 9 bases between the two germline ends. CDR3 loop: CASSQFEQFF. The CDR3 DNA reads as TGTGCCAGCAGCCAGTTTGAACAGTTCTTC.

The CDR3: CAISESRGFEAFF. The CDR3 nucleotides are TGTGCCATCAGTGAGTCGAGAGGTTTTGAAGCTTTCTTT. The chain is built from TRBV10-3 and TRBJ1-1; D unresolved. CDR1 is ENHRY, CDR2 SYGVKD, per germline. Trimming left V 0 bases short and J 7 bases short, with 9 bases between. The CDR3 is 13 amino acids.

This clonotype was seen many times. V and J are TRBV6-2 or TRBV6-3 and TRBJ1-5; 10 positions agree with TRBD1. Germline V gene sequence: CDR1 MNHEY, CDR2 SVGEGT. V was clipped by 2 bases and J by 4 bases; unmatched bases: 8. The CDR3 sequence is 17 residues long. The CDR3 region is CASSYDLAGQGNQPQHF. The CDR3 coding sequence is TGTGCCAGCAGTTACGACCTCGCGGGACAGGGGAATCAGCCCCAGCATTTT.

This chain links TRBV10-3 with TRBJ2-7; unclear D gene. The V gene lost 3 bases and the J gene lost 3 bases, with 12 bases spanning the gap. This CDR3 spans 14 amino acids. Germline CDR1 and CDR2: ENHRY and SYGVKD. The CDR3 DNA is TGTGCCATCAGTGACAGGATGAAGGACTACGAGCAGTACTTC. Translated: CAISDRMKDYEQYF.

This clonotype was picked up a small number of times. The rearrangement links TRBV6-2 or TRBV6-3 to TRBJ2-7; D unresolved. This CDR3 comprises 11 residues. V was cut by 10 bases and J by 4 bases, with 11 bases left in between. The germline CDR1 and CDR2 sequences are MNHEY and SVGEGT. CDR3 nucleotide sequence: TGTGCCACCCTAGAAGGTTACGAGCAGTACTTC. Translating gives CATLEGYEQYF.

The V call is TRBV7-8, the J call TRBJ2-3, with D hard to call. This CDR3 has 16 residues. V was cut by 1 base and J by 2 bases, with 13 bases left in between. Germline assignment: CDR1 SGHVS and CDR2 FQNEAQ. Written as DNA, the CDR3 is TGTGCCAGCAGCTTAGTCCCCCCGATTCTCACAGATACGCAGTATTTT. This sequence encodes CASSLVPPILTDTQYF.

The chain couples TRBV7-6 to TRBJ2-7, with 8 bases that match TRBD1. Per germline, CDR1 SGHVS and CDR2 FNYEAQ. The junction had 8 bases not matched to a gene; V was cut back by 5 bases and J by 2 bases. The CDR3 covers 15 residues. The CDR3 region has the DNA TGTGCCAGCAGCCCCGGACAGGGAGCAACCTACGAGCAGTACTTC. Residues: CASSPGQGATYEQYF.

The CDR3 region is CASSQGSSYNEQFF. The CDR3 nucleotides read TGTGCCAGCAGCCAAGGGAGCTCCTACAATGAGCAGTTCTTC. The V gene is TRBV14, the J gene TRBJ2-1; D not certain. V lost 1 base and J 0 bases, leaving 4 bases between the germline ends. The CDR3 is made up of 14 amino acids. Germline V lookup: CDR1 SGHDN, CDR2 FVKESK.

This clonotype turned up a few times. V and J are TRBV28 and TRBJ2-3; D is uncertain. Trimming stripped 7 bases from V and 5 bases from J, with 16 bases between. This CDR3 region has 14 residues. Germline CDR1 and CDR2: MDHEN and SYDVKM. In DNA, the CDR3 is TGTGCCAGCACCGTCGACTCAGCAGGAGATACGCAGTATTTT. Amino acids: CASTVDSAGDTQYF.

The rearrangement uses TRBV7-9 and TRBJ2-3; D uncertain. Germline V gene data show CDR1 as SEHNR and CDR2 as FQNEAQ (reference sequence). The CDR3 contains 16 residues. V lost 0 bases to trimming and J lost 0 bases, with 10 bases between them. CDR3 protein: CASSLAGGSSTDTQYF. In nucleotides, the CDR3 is TGTGCCAGCAGCTTAGCTGGCGGATCTAGCACAGATACGCAGTATTTT.

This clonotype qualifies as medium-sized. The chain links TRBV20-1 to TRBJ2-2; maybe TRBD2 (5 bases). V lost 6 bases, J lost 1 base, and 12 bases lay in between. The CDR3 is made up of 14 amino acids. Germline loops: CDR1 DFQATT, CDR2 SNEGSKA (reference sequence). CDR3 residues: CSAKDWMNTGELFF. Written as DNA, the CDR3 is TGCAGTGCCAAGGACTGGATGAACACCGGGGAGCTGTTTTTT.

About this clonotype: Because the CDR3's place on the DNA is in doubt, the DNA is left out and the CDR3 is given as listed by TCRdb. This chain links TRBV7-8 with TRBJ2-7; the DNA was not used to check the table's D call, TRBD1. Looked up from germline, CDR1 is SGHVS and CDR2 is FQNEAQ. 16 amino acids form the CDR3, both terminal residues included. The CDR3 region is CASSLAVGTGAYEQHF.

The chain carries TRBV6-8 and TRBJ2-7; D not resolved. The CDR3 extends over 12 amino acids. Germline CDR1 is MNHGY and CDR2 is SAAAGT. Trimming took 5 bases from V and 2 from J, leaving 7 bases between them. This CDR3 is CASSRWAYEQYF. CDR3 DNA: TGTGCCAGCAGTAGGTGGGCCTACGAGCAGTACTTC.

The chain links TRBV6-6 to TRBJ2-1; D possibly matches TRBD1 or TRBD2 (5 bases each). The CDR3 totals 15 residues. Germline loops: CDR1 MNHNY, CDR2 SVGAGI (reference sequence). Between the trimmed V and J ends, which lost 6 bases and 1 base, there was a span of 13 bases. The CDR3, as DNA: TGTGCCAGCAGCTACCCCGGGACGTCCTACAATGAGCAGTTCTTC. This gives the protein CASSYPGTSYNEQFF.

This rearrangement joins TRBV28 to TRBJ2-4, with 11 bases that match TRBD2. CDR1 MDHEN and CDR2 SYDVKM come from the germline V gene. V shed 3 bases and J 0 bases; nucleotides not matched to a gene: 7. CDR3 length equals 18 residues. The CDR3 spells CASSFFSGGEGAKNIQYF. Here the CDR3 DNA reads TGTGCCAGCAGTTTCTTTAGCGGGGGGGAGGGAGCCAAAAACATTCAGTACTTC.

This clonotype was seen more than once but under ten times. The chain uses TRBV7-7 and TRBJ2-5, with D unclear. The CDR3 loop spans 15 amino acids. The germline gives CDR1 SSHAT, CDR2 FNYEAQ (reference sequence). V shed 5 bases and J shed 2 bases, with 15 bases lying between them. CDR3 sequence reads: CASSPGRSDQETQYF. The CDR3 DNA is TGTGCCAGCAGCCCCGGACGGAGTGATCAAGAGACCCAGTACTTC. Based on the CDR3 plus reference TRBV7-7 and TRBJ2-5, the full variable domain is GAGVSQSPRYKVTKRGQDVTLRCDPISSHATLYWYQQALGQGPEFLTYFNYEAQPDKSGLPSDRFSAERPEGSISTLTIQRTEQRDSAMYRCASSPGRSDQETQYFGPGTRLLVL.

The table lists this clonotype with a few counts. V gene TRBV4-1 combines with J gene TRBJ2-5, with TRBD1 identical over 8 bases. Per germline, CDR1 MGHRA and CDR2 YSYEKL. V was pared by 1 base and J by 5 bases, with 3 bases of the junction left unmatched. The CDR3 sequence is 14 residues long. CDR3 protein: CASSQGQGRETQYF. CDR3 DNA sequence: TGCGCCAGCAGCCAAGGACAGGGGAGGGAGACCCAGTACTTC.

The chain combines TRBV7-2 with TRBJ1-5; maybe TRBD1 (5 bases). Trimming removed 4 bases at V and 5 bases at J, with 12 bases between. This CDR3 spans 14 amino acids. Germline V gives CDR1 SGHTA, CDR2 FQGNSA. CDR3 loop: CASSWGTGDQPQHF. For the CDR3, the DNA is TGTGCCAGCAGCTGGGGGACCGGAGATCAGCCCCAGCATTTT.

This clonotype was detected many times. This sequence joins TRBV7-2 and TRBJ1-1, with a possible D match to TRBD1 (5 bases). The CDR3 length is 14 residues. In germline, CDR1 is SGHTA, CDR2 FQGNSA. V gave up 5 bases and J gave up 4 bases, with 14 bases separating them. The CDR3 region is CASSERGPTTEAFF. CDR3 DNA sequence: TGTGCCAGCAGCGAAAGGGGTCCGACCACTGAAGCTTTCTTT.

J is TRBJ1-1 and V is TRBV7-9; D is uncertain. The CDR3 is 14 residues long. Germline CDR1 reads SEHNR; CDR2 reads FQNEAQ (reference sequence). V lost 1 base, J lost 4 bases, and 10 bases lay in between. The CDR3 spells CASSLERAFTEAFF. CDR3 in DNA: TGTGCCAGCAGCTTAGAACGGGCATTCACTGAAGCTTTCTTT.

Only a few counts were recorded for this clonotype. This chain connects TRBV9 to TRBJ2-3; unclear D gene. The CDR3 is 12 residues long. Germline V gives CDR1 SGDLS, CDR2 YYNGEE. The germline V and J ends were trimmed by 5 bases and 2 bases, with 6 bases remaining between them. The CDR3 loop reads CASRGSTDTQYF. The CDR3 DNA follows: TGTGCCAGCAGAGGGTCCACAGATACGCAGTATTTT.

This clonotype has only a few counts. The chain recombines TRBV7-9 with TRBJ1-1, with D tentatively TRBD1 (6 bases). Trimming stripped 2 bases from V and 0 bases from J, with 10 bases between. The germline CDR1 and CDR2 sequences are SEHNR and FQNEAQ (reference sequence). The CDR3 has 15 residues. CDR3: CASSLNWDMNTEAFF. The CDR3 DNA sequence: TGTGCCAGCAGCTTAAATTGGGACATGAACACTGAAGCTTTCTTT.

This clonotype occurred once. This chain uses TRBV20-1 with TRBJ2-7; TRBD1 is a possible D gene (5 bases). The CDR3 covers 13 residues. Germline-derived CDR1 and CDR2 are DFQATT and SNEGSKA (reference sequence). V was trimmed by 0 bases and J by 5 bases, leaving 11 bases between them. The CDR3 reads CSAREAGPHEQYF. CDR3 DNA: TGCAGTGCTAGAGAGGCAGGGCCCCACGAGCAGTACTTC.

The CDR3 DNA reads as TGCAGCGTTGAGCCCTCGACGGCAAACTATGGCTACACCTTC. Translating gives CSVEPSTANYGYTF. The chain uses TRBV29-1 and TRBJ1-2; D gene unclear. Trimming stripped 3 bases from V and 2 bases from J, with 13 bases between. CDR1 is SQVTM, CDR2 ANQGSEA, per germline. CDR3 length equals 14 residues.